Following are 23 T cell receptor beta chains from one sample sequenced in a study of cytomegalovirus exposure and HLA in healthy donors (TCRdb year 2017). The library was generated by the immunoSEQ multiplex PCR assay. For the multiplex PCR, a mixture combining 60 forward primers for TCR Vbeta segments and 13 reverse primers for TCR Jbeta segments was used. TCRdb re-hosts the immuneACCESS table, in-frame sequences only. Its copies lack some clones; in the studies checked, an unresolved V gene accounts for under half of them, and the cause for the rest is not known. Counted in this sample were 150,000 to 200,000 clones; roughly 80% of them appeared once. Clones ranked in the top ten supply 2.5% to 3.5% of the sample. Sequenced sample: PBMCs. These receptors originate from a female donor in good health and CMV-seronegative.

This clone was seen a handful of times. This chain uses TRBV5-1 with TRBJ1-2; D is perhaps TRBD1 (6 bases). Trimming cost V 4 bases and J 3 bases, with 13 bases left between them. Germline loops: CDR1 SGHRS, CDR2 YFSETQ. The CDR3 totals 14 residues. The DNA of the CDR3 is TGCGCCAGCAGCGGCGGGGGGGCGGACTATGGCTACACCTTC. Its protein is CASSGGGADYGYTF.

The chain combines TRBV15 with TRBJ2-7, with D possibly TRBD2 on 6 matching bases. Germline lookup yields CDR1 LNHNV and CDR2 YYDKDF (reference sequence). The V end was cut by 1 base, the J end by 7 bases, with 14 bases between. CDR3 size: 14 residues. CDR3 loop: CATSRGGDSGEQYF. The CDR3 DNA reads as TGTGCCACCAGCAGAGGTGGGGACTCGGGGGAGCAGTACTTC.

This chain links TRBV28 with TRBJ2-5; 14 bases are a match to TRBD2. V lost 3 bases, J lost 5 bases, and 5 bases stayed unmatched. The CDR3 runs to 16 residues. Germline values: CDR1 MDHEN, CDR2 SYDVKM. The DNA of the CDR3 is TGTGCCAGCAGTTTTCCTAGGACTAGCGGGAGGGAGACCCAGTACTTC. This encodes CASSFPRTSGRETQYF.

The CDR3 is CASRRPTGEAFF. The CDR3 region has the DNA TGTGCCAGCAGAAGACCGACGGGTGAAGCTTTCTTT. The chain couples TRBV6-5 to TRBJ1-1; D ambiguous. The CDR3 sequence is 12 residues long. Germline V gene sequence: CDR1 MNHEY, CDR2 SVGAGI. V lost 6 bases and J 7 bases, leaving 12 bases between the germline ends.

This chain uses TRBV2 with TRBJ2-2, with 12 bases matching TRBD2. V gave up 5 bases and J gave up 0 bases; unmatched junction bases: 4. Germline CDR1 reads SNHLY; CDR2 reads FYNNEI. The CDR3 consists of 17 residues. CDR3 loop: CASSSLAGGANTGELFF. The CDR3 DNA is TGTGCCAGCAGTTCACTAGCGGGGGGTGCGAACACCGGGGAGCTGTTTTTT.

This clone was found a few times. V and J are TRBV19 and TRBJ1-2; no definite D call. The length of the CDR3 is 18 residues. CDR1 and CDR2 (germline): LNHDA, SQIVND (reference sequence). V lost 3 bases to trimming and J lost 0 bases, with 20 bases between them. The CDR3 coding sequence is TGTGCCAGTAGTATGGCGGCATCCCATTCCCTCACTAACTATGGCTACACCTTC. It encodes CASSMAASHSLTNYGYTF.

This clone was counted between two and nine times. One end of the junction varies from germline; a read error may be responsible. The V call is TRBV7-7, the J call TRBJ2-3, with TRBD2 matching 9 bases. This CDR3 has 17 amino acids. Germline CDR1 SSHAT, CDR2 FNYEAQ (reference sequence). The CDR3 here is CASSLGLAGSTTDTQYF. The CDR3 coding sequence is TGTGCTAGCAGCTTAGGCCTAGCGGGAAGTACCACAGATACGCAGTATTTT.

The V gene is TRBV2, the J gene TRBJ2-5, with 7 nucleotides matching TRBD1. Trimming at V came to 2 bases and at J to 2 bases, leaving 5 bases not matched to a gene. The length of the CDR3 is 15 residues. The germline V gene encodes CDR1 SNHLY and CDR2 FYNNEI. The CDR3 region has the DNA TGTGCCAGCAGTGAATATAGGGGGCCGCAAGAGACCCAGTACTTC. As protein: CASSEYRGPQETQYF.

V usage is TRBV9 and J usage is TRBJ1-3, with D unclear. Per germline, CDR1 SGDLS and CDR2 YYNGEE. CDR3 length equals 14 residues. V shed 0 bases and J shed 9 bases, with 13 bases lying between them. The CDR3 region is CASSVATDQSTIYF. The DNA of the CDR3 is TGTGCCAGCAGCGTAGCTACAGATCAGAGCACCATATATTTT. The variable domain in full, completed from reference TRBV9 and TRBJ1-3, reads DSGVTQTPKHLITATGQRVTLRCSPRSGDLSVYWYQQSLDQGLQFLIQYYNGEERAKGNILERFSAQQFPDLHSELNLSSLELGDSALYFCASSVATDQSTIYFGEGSWLTVV.

V gene TRBV28 combines with J gene TRBJ1-5; tentative D call: TRBD1 (6 bases). The CDR3 has 15 amino acids. Germline V lookup: CDR1 MDHEN, CDR2 SYDVKM. Between the trimmed V and J ends, which lost 5 bases and 0 bases, there was a span of 11 bases. The DNA of the CDR3 is TGTGCCAGCAGTGGACAGAAGTATAGCAATCAGCCCCAGCATTTT. This encodes CASSGQKYSNQPQHF.

The rearrangement joins TRBV27 to TRBJ1-1; tentative D call: TRBD1 (5 bases). The V gene lost 2 bases and the J gene lost 3 bases, with 13 bases spanning the gap. In germline, CDR1 is MNHEY, CDR2 SMNVEV (reference sequence). The CDR3 runs 15 residues. CDR3 protein: CASSLHRWGDTEAFF. The CDR3 bases are TGTGCCAGCAGTTTACACCGGTGGGGCGACACTGAAGCTTTCTTT.

This clone was counted between two and nine times. The V and J genes are TRBV6-6 and TRBJ1-6; D might be TRBD1 (5 bases). The ends were cut back, 0 bases at V and 6 bases at J, with 9 bases in the middle. Looked up from germline, CDR1 is MNHNY and CDR2 is SVGAGI (reference sequence). The CDR3 loop spans 15 amino acids. The CDR3 is CASSYSGEGNSPLHF. The CDR3 DNA reads TGTGCCAGCAGTTACTCAGGGGAGGGTAATTCACCCCTCCACTTT.

V and J are TRBV4-3 and TRBJ2-1; 12 positions match TRBD2. The germline V gene has CDR1 LGHNA and CDR2 YSLEER. This CDR3 region has 16 residues. After removal of 1 base from V and 3 bases from J, the junction contained 1 base not matched to a gene. CDR3: CASSQGTSGDYNEQFF. DNA for the CDR3: TGCGCCAGCAGCCAAGGGACTAGCGGGGACTACAATGAGCAGTTCTTC.

This clone was counted only a few times. The J gene is TRBJ2-6, the V gene TRBV6-5; D remains ambiguous. V shed 6 bases and J shed 1 base, with 10 bases lying between them. The germline gives CDR1 MNHEY, CDR2 SVGAGI. The CDR3 runs to 15 residues. CDR3 sequence reads: CASSPLRSGANVLTF. Written as DNA, the CDR3 is TGTGCCAGCAGCCCCCTCCGGTCTGGGGCCAACGTCCTGACTTTC.

CDR3: CASRNRDSSYEQYF. The CDR3 region has the DNA TGTGCCAGCCGAAACCGGGACTCAAGCTACGAGCAGTACTTC. V usage is TRBV2 and J usage is TRBJ2-7; TRBD2 is a possible D gene (6 bases). This CDR3 comprises 14 residues. Germline V CDR1 and CDR2: SNHLY, FYNNEI. V lost 8 bases, J lost 3 bases, and 17 bases lay in between.

This chain links TRBV5-1 with TRBJ2-1; no clear D gene. Trimming shortened V by 3 bases and J by 0 bases, and 13 bases separated the two germline ends. The CDR3 consists of 16 residues. CDR1 and CDR2 from the germline V gene are SGHRS and YFSETQ. Written as DNA, the CDR3 is TGCGCCAGCAGCTCGGAATTAGGCGGCTCCTACAATGAGCAGTTCTTC. It codes for CASSSELGGSYNEQFF.

This chain joins TRBV9 and TRBJ1-6; TRBD1 aligns across 9 bases. Trimming removed 1 base from V and 10 bases from J; junction bases left unmatched: 9. Germline CDR1 SGDLS, CDR2 YYNGEE. This CDR3 has 16 amino acids. CDR3 DNA sequence: TGTGCCAGCAGCGTAACGCCGGGACAGGGAGAGTCACCCCTCCACTTT. Protein product: CASSVTPGQGESPLHF.

The V and J genes are TRBV6-6 and TRBJ1-4; 7 positions agree with TRBD1. This CDR3 is built from 14 residues. The germline CDR1 and CDR2 sequences are MNHNY and SVGAGI (reference sequence). J gave up 4 bases and V 7 bases, and 6 bases lay outside the gene matches. CDR3 in DNA: TGTGCCAGCAACATGGGACAGAGTAATGAAAAACTGTTTTTT. Protein sequence: CASNMGQSNEKLFF.

The chain has TRBV9 and TRBJ1-5, with 9 positions matching TRBD1. J lost 2 bases, V lost 3 bases, and 6 bases had no gene match. CDR1 and CDR2 (germline): SGDLS, YYNGEE. The CDR3 has 16 residues. This CDR3 is CASSAGDRARNQPQHF. The CDR3 nucleotides read TGTGCCAGCAGCGCCGGGGACAGGGCTCGCAATCAGCCCCAGCATTTT.

The chain couples TRBV5-4 to TRBJ2-1; D remains unclear. The V and J ends lost 1 base and 4 bases respectively, with 6 bases between them. The CDR3 consists of 13 residues. Germline V CDR1 and CDR2: SGHNT, YYREEE (reference sequence). The CDR3 sequence is CASSLSTYNEQFF. In DNA, the CDR3 is TGTGCCAGCAGCTTGAGTACTTACAATGAGCAGTTCTTC.

This clone was seen only a few times. The chain joins TRBV23-1 to TRBJ1-4, with D hard to call. TRBV23-1 qualifies as an ORF whose function is uncertain. CDR3 length equals 15 residues. With 7 bases removed from V and 0 bases from J, the gap between germline ends came to 12 bases. CDR3 in amino acids: CASTPEETTNEKLFF. For the CDR3, the DNA is TGCGCCAGCACCCCTGAGGAAACAACTAATGAAAAACTGTTTTTT.

The J gene is TRBJ1-1, the V gene TRBV6-5; 7 nucleotides agree with TRBD1. The V gene's germline CDR1 is MNHEY and CDR2 SVGAGI. V lost 2 bases, J lost 0 bases, and 6 bases stayed unmatched. CDR3 size: 16 residues. CDR3 sequence (DNA): TGTGCCAGCAGTTACCGTCAGGGGGACTTGAACACTGAAGCTTTCTTT. It is translated as CASSYRQGDLNTEAFF.

The rearrangement uses TRBV5-4 and TRBJ2-2; a weak D match, TRBD2 (7 bases). The CDR3 contains 16 residues. Per germline, CDR1 SGHNT and CDR2 YYREEE (reference sequence). V lost 4 bases to trimming and J lost 4 bases, with 17 bases between them. The CDR3 nucleotides read TGTGCCAGCAGCCGGGGAGGGGGGTTGTCCACCGGGGAGCTGTTTTTT. Protein: CASSRGGGLSTGELFF.